This record covers a single TCR beta chain. This clone was picked up a small number of times. Its antigen is unknown. No base quality information exists; no much larger clone differs at one position. The data belong to a study of cytomegalovirus exposure and HLA in healthy donors (dated by TCRdb to the late 2010s). In the study overall: An earlier analysis of some 500 of the donors reported 250 to 350 Gb of sequence data and 100 million to 130 million unique TCR beta sequences from 190 million or so T cells. A few DR-DQ haplotypes were handled as single units for association and clustering because linkage in the cohort was strong. Donor age, sex, ethnicity and CMV serostatus were compiled together with the repertoire data. In a later genetic analysis, genome-wide SNP genotypes for about 65% of the roughly 700 donors were used, and that subset was treated as a discovery cohort. The T cell repertoires of 666 subjects were profiled by immunosequencing and related to cytomegalovirus serostatus. An early release covering roughly 640 HLA-typed donors comprised roughly 300 gigabases of sequencing data and roughly 86 million unique TCR sequences. Besides the first cohort of 550 to 750 subjects, a separate validation cohort made up of 120 different subjects was used. The genetic ancestry cluster associated with self-reported Caucasian donors included about four fifths of the roughly 400 genotyped donors. In an earlier analysis of 587 of the donors, high-throughput TCR beta sequencing was used to judge whether each TCR beta V gene segment behaved as functional or pseudogenic. On average, roughly 240,000 unique TCR beta nucleotide sequences were sequenced per donor among several hundred genotyped donors of the cohort, with roughly 18% of those sequences being non-productive. The later analysis used no new phenotypic data to find candidate immune exposures, relying instead on TCR beta sequences and their occurrence across donors. To predict cytomegalovirus infection status, the study combined high-throughput TCR immunosequencing, statistical association of individual TCRs with disease status, and machine learning. In a later analysis, previously published TCR beta repertoires from several hundred donors were re-analyzed and high-resolution HLA genotyping was added so that TCR occurrence patterns could be studied. HLA typing covered class I and class II loci at four-digit resolution. Typing coverage varied by locus: roughly 620-640 donors for A, B, C, DRB1 and DQB1; about 520 for DQA1; approximately 610 for DPA1; roughly 450 for DPB1. The study was designed to test whether signatures of past pathogen exposure could be identified by cataloging public T cell receptors. All discovery cohort repertoires had been generated using a single sequencing platform.

Library prep was done by the immunoSEQ multiplex PCR assay. For the multiplex PCR, a mixture combining 60 forward primers for TCR Vbeta segments and 13 reverse primers for TCR Jbeta segments was used. The CDR3 region of rearranged TCR beta genes was amplified from genomic DNA by a multiplex PCR assay. Amplified TCR beta libraries were sequenced as 87-base-pair reads on the Illumina HiSeq System. In the authors' own workflow: In a later analysis, around 80 million unique TCR beta chains were counted across the approximately 640 repertoires, and roughly 11 million of these chains were shared by at least two donors. Raw reads were error-corrected and collapsed into unique sequences with a nearest-neighbor algorithm that merged closely related sequences to remove PCR and sequencing errors. To assign V, D and J gene segments, CDR3 sequences were aligned to IMGT reference sequences. Each retained sequence needed at least a six-nucleotide match to both a V gene segment and a J gene segment. A rearrangement was called productive if the CDR3 had no stop codons and remained in frame with V and J, and every other rearrangement was called non-productive. Following IMGT convention, CDR3 was defined as the stretch from the second conserved V-encoded cysteine up to the conserved J-encoded phenylalanine. The earlier analysis of about 570 of the donors excluded any sequence lacking an unambiguous match to a single V gene segment. In an earlier analysis of a few hundred of the donors, a V segment was called functional when productive rearrangements were above 56.7%, and segregating when the standard deviation between donors exceeded 5%. A statistical classification framework was built for diagnosing cytomegalovirus status from the catalog of TCR beta chain sequences. V and J gene assignment, in a later analysis, came from comparing TCR nucleotide sequences with IMGT/GENE-DB human TR gene sequences. A later analysis assigned CDR3 sequences and most-parsimonious VDJ recombination scenarios with the TCRdist pipeline. In a later analysis, each TCR beta chain was defined by its CDR3 amino acid sequence together with its V-gene family, and reads lacking a unique V-gene family were excluded. A later analysis removed several hundred highly shared, low-generation-probability nucleotide sequences to deal with suspected cross-contamination and a sequencing artifact. In a later analysis, a clonal expansion index was calculated for each public chain from normalized within-repertoire ranks of inferred template counts. A later analysis computed generation probabilities with a VDJ recombination model fitted to out-of-frame rearrangements, and checked the results against IGoR. In a later analysis, hypergeometric tests were used to score TCR-TCR, TCR-HLA and TCR-CMV co-occurrence, with a repertoire-size bias correction applied to TCR pairs. In a later analysis, false discovery rates were estimated by permuting HLA or CMV assignments 20 times. In a later analysis, co-occurring TCRs were grouped with DBSCAN, and TCRdist sequence similarity was added when clustering was performed within HLA-allele-positive subsets. For co-occurrence clustering, repertoires with fewer than 30,000 or more than 120,000 public chains were excluded, along with a handful of repertoires with anomalous nucleotide sharing. What TCRdb holds here is the immuneACCESS table cut down to in-frame rearrangements. Part of the clones is not present; checked against another copy, under half of the missing clones reflect an unresolved V gene, and the others are unexplained. That table furnishes V, J and clone size, whereas the DNA furnished D and trimming. For this sample the table gives approximately 160,000 clones, of which about 64% were detected only once. Less than 1.5% of the sample lies in the top ten.

The full study reports these points: In both the original and validation cohorts, the classifier was reported to diagnose cytomegalovirus status with high specificity and sensitivity. An association between a missense DCLRE1C variant and V-gene and J-gene trimming of TCR beta chains was found in a later genetic analysis and replicated in an independent cohort. Roughly uniform sequencing depth across donors was assumed in presence/absence analyses, although this assumption may not hold. Over 15 rarely observed V segments, including chromosome 9 orphons, were excluded from the earlier analysis of approximately 500 of the donors because counts were too low. In a later analysis, HLA-associated TCR beta chains were found to be more clonally expanded and to have lower generation probabilities than equally common non-associated chains. In vitro tests confirmed that a few of the cytomegalovirus-associated TCR beta chains recognize cytomegalovirus antigens. A later analysis associated about 18,000 TCR beta sequences with specific HLA alleles at a false discovery rate of 0.05. Correlated functional status among segregating V segments might be attributable to linkage disequilibrium, but an unknown experimental factor could not be ruled out. The authors suggested that the approach could potentially be generalized to other disease states and immunological phenotypes. According to a later analysis, most CMV-associated TCR beta chains appeared to be HLA-restricted, and the HLA associations seemed to be driven largely by CMV exposure. While some public TCRs were present in many individuals, most TCR sequences turned up only very rarely across donors. The sequencing pipeline was judged likely to have produced a cluster of highly shared sequence variants as a technical artifact. The study gave a list of 150 to 200 TCR beta chains associated with cytomegalovirus. According to a later analysis, TCR association rates differed among HLA loci, with DRB1 alleles showing the most associated TCRs and HLA-C alleles showing the fewest. When HLA alleles, especially DR and DQ, strongly co-occurred, attributing TCR associations to individual alleles was difficult. An earlier analysis of approximately 570 of the donors showed that most TCR beta V segments appeared in productive rearrangements either about 87% or about 30% of the time, which broadly matched IMGT annotations. Immune exposure information for the cohort was limited to CMV serostatus. This cohort had only TCR beta chains sequenced, and the lack of alpha or paired-chain data limited which features could be detected. In a later analysis, several top co-occurrence clusters were reported to appear linked to parvovirus B19, influenza, CMV and Epstein-Barr virus. A further reported finding was that TCR beta sequences accurately predicted the HLA-A and HLA-B alleles for most subjects in the first cohort. Compared with the roughly 670-donor mean, donors in an Asian-associated ancestry cluster had fewer N-insertions in productive TCRs, according to a later genetic analysis. HLA typing was unavailable for some donors at each locus, so association tests used only the typed subset. Some IMGT-functional V segments, including TRBV6-2 and TRBV6-3, could not be distinguished by the 87-base-pair reads and were therefore excluded.

Trimming removed 5 bases from V and 0 bases from J; the gene matches leave 15 bases unexplained. The germline V gene provides CDR1 SGHTA and CDR2 FQGNSA. From cysteine to phenylalanine, the CDR3 is 18 amino acids long. The retained sequence is limited to the CDR3, 54 bases, with the frame set at the first base. In total, approximately 690 healthy bone marrow donors made up the cohort. At the time of sampling, every cohort member was nominally healthy, though immune exposures that went unrecorded were likely present. The donor was CMV seronegative and was included in the group of 352 seronegative cohort members. A peripheral blood sample was collected from each donor, and TCR beta sequencing was performed on peripheral blood mononuclear cells. Genomic DNA was extracted from the blood cell samples with the Qiagen DNeasy Blood Extraction Kit.

The clonotype originates from a man aged 45-60 years in good health and CMV-seronegative. Specimen: PBMCs. This sequence uses TRBV7-2 and TRBJ1-1; 7 central nucleotides agree with TRBD1. CDR3 sequence: CASSRATGVSILNTEAFF. The nucleotide sequence is TGTGCCAGCAGCCGTGCTACAGGGGTTTCGATTTTGAACACTGAAGCTTTCTTT.